One and the same sample provided the 12 T cell receptor beta chains below, sequenced in a study of blood T cell repertoires in COVID-19. Here immunoSEQ multiplex PCR was the method, and the copy in TCRdb shows in-frame clones only, minus some. Seen here are 130,000 or so clones, approximately 80% observed once, and the top ten hold more than 9%. The sequenced material came from peripheral blood. These receptors were taken from a woman in her sixties with acute or convalescent COVID-19.

The genes are TRBV7-9 and TRBJ1-2; D remains ambiguous. This CDR3 region has 14 residues. Germline CDR1 reads SEHNR; CDR2 reads FQNEAQ (reference sequence). The ends were cut back, 2 bases at V and 4 bases at J, with 11 bases in the middle. The CDR3 reads CASSLPFMSYGYTF. In DNA, the CDR3 is TGTGCCAGCAGCTTACCTTTTATGAGCTATGGCTACACCTTC. Full variable domain (remainder filled in from reference TRBV7-9 and TRBJ1-2): DTGVSQNPRHKITKRGQNVTFRCDPISEHNRLYWYRQTLGQGPEFLTYFQNEAQLEKSRLLSDRFSAERPKGSFSTLEIQRTEQGDSAMYLCASSLPFMSYGYTFGSGTRLTVV.

This clone was seen a single time. V is TRBV5-8 and J is TRBJ1-2; possibly TRBD1 for D (5 bases). The CDR3 length is 13 residues. CDR1 and CDR2 (germline): SGHTS, YDEGEE. Trimming pared 0 bases from V and 6 bases from J, leaving 9 bases between. CDR3 nucleotide sequence: TGTGCCAGCAGCTTGGCAGGGTACCATGGCTACACCTTC. Its translation is CASSLAGYHGYTF. Complete variable domain (other parts from reference TRBV5-8 and TRBJ1-2): EAGVTQSPTHLIKTRGQQATLRCSPISGHTSVYWYQQALGLGLQFLLWYDEGEERNRGNFPPRFSGRQFPNYSSELNVNALELEDSALYLCASSLAGYHGYTFGSGTRLTVV.

J is TRBJ2-5 and V is TRBV7-2; D may be TRBD2 (6 bases). With 1 base removed from V and 1 base from J, the gap between germline ends came to 7 bases. The CDR3 consists of 14 residues. Germline CDR1 SGHTA, CDR2 FQGNSA. The DNA for the CDR3 is TGTGCCAGCAGCTTAGGGGGAGGCCAAGAGACCCAGTACTTC. It is translated as CASSLGGGQETQYF.

In its sample, this clone was seen a few times. The chain carries TRBV7-2 and TRBJ1-5; D gene unclear. V was clipped by 1 base and J by 7 bases, with 17 bases between them. This CDR3 contains 16 residues. CDR1 SGHTA and CDR2 FQGNSA come from the germline V gene. The CDR3 here is CASSLELRGMGQPQHF. CDR3 in DNA: TGTGCCAGCAGCTTAGAGTTGAGAGGGATGGGACAGCCCCAGCATTTT.

The genes are TRBV2 and TRBJ1-1; tentative D call: TRBD1 (6 bases). CDR1 and CDR2 (germline): SNHLY, FYNNEI. Trimming left V 8 bases short and J 1 base short, with 11 bases between. The CDR3 covers 13 residues. This CDR3 reads CASGGAGNTEAFF. In DNA form, the CDR3 reads TGTGCCAGCGGGGGGGCAGGGAACACTGAAGCTTTCTTT.

V usage is TRBV7-3 and J usage is TRBJ2-3; 14 nucleotides agree with TRBD2. CDR1 is SGHTA and CDR2 is FQGTGA in the germline V gene. V lost 4 bases to trimming and J lost 5 bases; unmatched junction nucleotides: 8. This CDR3 is built from 17 residues. This CDR3 is CASSSGRLAGGIDTQYF. The CDR3 DNA sequence: TGTGCCAGCAGCTCAGGCCGACTAGCGGGGGGGATAGATACGCAGTATTTT.

This chain links TRBV10-3 with TRBJ2-3, with D possibly matching TRBD2 (6 bases). The CDR3 covers 16 residues. CDR1 ENHRY and CDR2 SYGVKD come from the germline V gene. The V end was cut by 0 bases, the J end by 0 bases, with 10 bases between. This chain's CDR3 is CAISESAGSSTDTQYF. The CDR3 bases are TGTGCCATCAGTGAGTCGGCGGGGTCTAGCACAGATACGCAGTATTTT.

V usage is TRBV7-9 and J usage is TRBJ1-1, with D possibly TRBD1 on 6 matching bases. CDR1 SEHNR and CDR2 FQNEAQ come from the germline V gene (reference sequence). Trimming shortened V by 5 bases and J by 3 bases, and 19 bases separated the two germline ends. The CDR3 consists of 16 residues. The CDR3 spells CASSPPSQGWDTEAFF. DNA of the CDR3: TGTGCCAGCAGCCCACCGTCACAGGGTTGGGACACTGAAGCTTTCTTT.

V and J are TRBV24-1 and TRBJ1-2, with 7 bases aligning to TRBD1. This CDR3 comprises 12 residues. The V segment lost 8 bases and the J segment 4 bases; nucleotides outside the gene matches: 3. CDR1 and CDR2 from the germline V gene are KGHDR and SFDVKD. The CDR3 DNA is TGTGCCACCACGACAGGGTCCTATGGCTACACCTTC. The encoded protein is CATTTGSYGYTF.

V is TRBV6-5 and J is TRBJ1-4; 8 positions match TRBD1. V gave up 4 bases and J gave up 11 bases; unmatched junction bases: 15. CDR1 is MNHEY and CDR2 is SVGAGI in the germline V gene. This CDR3 spans 16 amino acids. CDR3 sequence reads: CASSWTGSTSWVKLFF. The CDR3 DNA follows: TGTGCCAGCAGTTGGACAGGGTCGACGAGTTGGGTTAAACTGTTTTTT.

This clone turned up a few times. This chain links TRBV10-3 with TRBJ1-6; 7 nucleotides align to TRBD1. Germline V gene lookup returns CDR1 ENHRY and CDR2 SYGVKD. Trimming took 0 bases from V and 9 from J; bases not matched to a gene: 5. CDR3 size: 15 residues. CDR3 nucleotide sequence: TGTGCCATCAGTGAGTCTGTCAGGGGGAGTTCACCCCTCCACTTT. Protein product: CAISESVRGSSPLHF.

The chain employs TRBV6-2 or TRBV6-3 and TRBJ1-6; TRBD1 might be the D (6 bases). Deletions cut 6 bases from V and 9 bases from J, with 15 bases between. Germline CDR1 reads MNHEY; CDR2 reads SVGEGT. This CDR3 comprises 14 residues. The CDR3 here is CASSRGQTTSPLHF. In nucleotides, the CDR3 is TGTGCCAGCAGCCGCGGACAGACTACTTCACCCCTCCACTTT.